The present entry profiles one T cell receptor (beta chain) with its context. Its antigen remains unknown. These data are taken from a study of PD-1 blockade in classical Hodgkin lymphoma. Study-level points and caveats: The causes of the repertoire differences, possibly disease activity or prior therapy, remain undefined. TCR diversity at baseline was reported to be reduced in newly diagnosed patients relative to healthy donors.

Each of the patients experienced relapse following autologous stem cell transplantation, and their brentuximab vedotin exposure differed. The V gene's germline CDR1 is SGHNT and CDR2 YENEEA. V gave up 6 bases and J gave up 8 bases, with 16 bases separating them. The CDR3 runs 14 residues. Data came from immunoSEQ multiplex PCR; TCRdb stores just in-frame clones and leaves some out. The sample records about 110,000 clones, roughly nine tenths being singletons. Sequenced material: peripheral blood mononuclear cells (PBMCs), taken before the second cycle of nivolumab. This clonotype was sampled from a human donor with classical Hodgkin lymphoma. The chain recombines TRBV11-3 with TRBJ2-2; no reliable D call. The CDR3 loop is CASSHFKRPGELFF. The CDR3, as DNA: TGTGCCAGCAGTCATTTTAAAAGACCGGGGGAGCTGTTTTTT. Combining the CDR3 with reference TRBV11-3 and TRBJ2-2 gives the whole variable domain EAGVVQSPRYKIIEKKQPVAFWCNPISGHNTLYWYLQNLGQGPELLIRYENEEAVDDSQLPKDRFSAERLKGVDSTLKIQPAELGDSAVYLCASSHFKRPGELFFGEGSRLTVL.